The 11 T cell receptor beta chains in this list originate from one sample, sequenced in a study of T cell changes during pregnancy in multiple sclerosis. The protocol was immunoSEQ multiplex PCR, while the TCRdb copy is restricted to in-frame clones and leaves out a portion. The sample has about 93,000 clones, 92% seen once. Material: peripheral blood, obtained after pregnancy. These receptors were collected from a female donor with multiple sclerosis, enrolled in a pregnancy study.

The V and J genes are TRBV6-1 and TRBJ1-3; the D gene is possibly TRBD1 (5 bases). The V end lost 7 bases, the J end lost 0 bases, and 13 bases lay between the germline ends. Germline V gene data show CDR1 as MNHNS and CDR2 as SASEGT. The CDR3 contains 15 residues. CDR3 coding DNA: TGTGCCAGCATTCCCGGGGACTACTCTGGAAACACCATATATTTT. Translation gives CASIPGDYSGNTIYF.

The rearrangement links TRBV13 to TRBJ1-4; TRBD1 is a possible D gene (5 bases). The CDR3 is 15 residues long. The germline V and J ends were trimmed by 4 bases and 4 bases, with 13 bases remaining between them. From germline, CDR1 is PRHDT and CDR2 FYEKMQ (reference sequence). The CDR3 sequence is CASSSFRQFNEKLFF. CDR3 bases: TGTGCCAGCAGCTCCTTCCGACAGTTTAATGAAAAACTGTTTTTT.

This chain connects TRBV30 to TRBJ1-2, with 8 bases lining up with TRBD1. Germline CDR1 GTSNPN, CDR2 SVGIG (reference sequence). This CDR3 has 14 residues. V trimming: 5 bases; J trimming: 0 bases; junction bases outside the gene matches: 5. The CDR3 bases are TGTGCCTGGTCCGGGACAGGCTCTAACTATGGCTACACCTTC. Protein: CAWSGTGSNYGYTF. Complete variable domain (other parts from reference TRBV30 and TRBJ1-2): SQTIHQWPATLVQPVGSPLSLECTVEGTSNPNLYWYRQAAGRGLQLLFYSVGIGQISSEVPQNLSASRPQDRQFILSSKKLLLSDSGFYLCAWSGTGSNYGYTFGSGTRLTVV.

This clone was picked up one time. The chain couples TRBV7-6 to TRBJ2-7; the match to TRBD2 covers 7 bases. Germline lookup yields CDR1 SGHVS and CDR2 FNYEAQ. The trim removed 1 base at V and 7 bases at J, leaving 4 bases unmatched. This CDR3 is 13 amino acids long. In DNA, the CDR3 is TGTGCCAGCAGCTTAGATGGCGGGGGAGAGCAGTACTTC. Translation gives CASSLDGGGEQYF.

This rearrangement joins TRBV19 to TRBJ1-4; 7 bases align to TRBD1. The germline V gene encodes CDR1 LNHDA and CDR2 SQIVND (reference sequence). This CDR3 is 15 amino acids long. V was clipped by 10 bases and J by 5 bases; unmatched bases: 13. CDR3 coding DNA: TGTGCCACCAGGTTGTTGGGACAGCCGAATGAAAAACTGTTTTTT. It translates to CATRLLGQPNEKLFF.

This chain joins TRBV14 and TRBJ2-7; a possible D gene is TRBD1 (5 bases). Trimming took 1 base from V and 3 from J, leaving 10 bases between them. The CDR3 length is 14 residues. Germline loops: CDR1 SGHDN, CDR2 FVKESK. The CDR3 coding sequence is TGTGCCAGCAGCCAAGGACAGTCTATCTACGAGCAGTACTTC. This codes for CASSQGQSIYEQYF.

This chain uses TRBV7-9 with TRBJ1-1; D remains unclear. V gave up 5 bases and J gave up 4 bases, with 17 bases separating them. CDR3 length equals 15 residues. Germline assignment: CDR1 SEHNR and CDR2 FQNEAQ (reference sequence). The CDR3 sequence: CASSHSTEGGTEAFF. The DNA of the CDR3 is TGTGCCAGCAGCCACTCTACAGAGGGTGGCACTGAAGCTTTCTTT.

The genes are TRBV19 and TRBJ1-1; 9 bases align to TRBD1. CDR3 length: 15 amino acids. V gave up 4 bases and J gave up 0 bases; unmatched junction bases: 3. The V gene's germline CDR1 is LNHDA and CDR2 SQIVND (reference sequence). The CDR3 DNA is TGTGCCAGTAGTAGGACAGGGGAGGTGAACACTGAAGCTTTCTTT. Translation gives CASSRTGEVNTEAFF.

This chain uses TRBV4-2 with TRBJ2-7; TRBD2 might be the D (6 bases). Germline loops: CDR1 LGHNA, CDR2 YNFKEQ. CDR3 length: 14 amino acids. V was shortened by 3 bases and J by 2 bases, with 11 bases between the two germline ends. CDR3 nucleotides: TGTGCCAGCAGCCACTATAGCGGAGCCTACGAGCAGTACTTC. This sequence encodes CASSHYSGAYEQYF.

The chain is built from TRBV6-5 and TRBJ2-1, with D possibly being TRBD2 (5 bases). This CDR3 region has 16 residues. Trimming stripped 2 bases from V and 9 bases from J, with 20 bases between. Germline CDR1 and CDR2: MNHEY and SVGAGI. The CDR3 bases are TGTGCCAGCAGTTACCGGACTCTCCCCCCGGTAGGTGAGCAGTTCTTC. The encoded protein is CASSYRTLPPVGEQFF.

This clone was seen a single time. The V call is TRBV2, the J call TRBJ2-2; D not resolved. The germline V gene encodes CDR1 SNHLY and CDR2 FYNNEI. This CDR3 has 13 amino acids. With 7 bases removed from V and 2 bases from J, the gap between germline ends came to 8 bases. The CDR3 sequence is CASTPLNTGELFF. In DNA, the CDR3 is TGTGCCAGCACTCCTCTTAACACCGGGGAGCTGTTTTTT.